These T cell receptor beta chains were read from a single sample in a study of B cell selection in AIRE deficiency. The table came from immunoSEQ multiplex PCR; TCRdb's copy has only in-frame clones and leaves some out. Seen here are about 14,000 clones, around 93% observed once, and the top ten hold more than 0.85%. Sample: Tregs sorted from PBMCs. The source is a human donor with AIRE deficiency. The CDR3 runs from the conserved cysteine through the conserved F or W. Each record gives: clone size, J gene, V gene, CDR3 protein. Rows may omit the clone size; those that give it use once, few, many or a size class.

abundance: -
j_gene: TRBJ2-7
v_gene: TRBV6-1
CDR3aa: CASRPSGYNEQYF

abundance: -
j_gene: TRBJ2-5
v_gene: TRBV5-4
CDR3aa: CASSPGPPRETQYF

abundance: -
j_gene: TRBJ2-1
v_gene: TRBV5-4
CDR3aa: CASSRGTSFVHEQFF

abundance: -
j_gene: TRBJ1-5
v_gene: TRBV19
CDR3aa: CASTFGTGRGNSNQPQHF

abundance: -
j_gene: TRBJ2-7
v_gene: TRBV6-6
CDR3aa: CASSYSSQTSEQYF

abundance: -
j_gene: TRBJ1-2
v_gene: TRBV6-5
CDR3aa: CASSSLAGRSYGYTF

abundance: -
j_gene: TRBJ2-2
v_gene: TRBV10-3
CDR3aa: CAISESVWNTGELFF

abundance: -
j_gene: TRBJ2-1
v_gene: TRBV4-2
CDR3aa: CASSQERNEQFF

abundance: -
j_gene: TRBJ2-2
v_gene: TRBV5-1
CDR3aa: CASSVGTSGFTGELFF

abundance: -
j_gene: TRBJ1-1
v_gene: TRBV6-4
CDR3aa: CASSDRDRGLNTEAFF

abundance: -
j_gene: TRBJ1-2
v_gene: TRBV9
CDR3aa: CASSTRHLLRGYTF

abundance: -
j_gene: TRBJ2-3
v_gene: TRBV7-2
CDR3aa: CASSLAPLAGVSDTQYF

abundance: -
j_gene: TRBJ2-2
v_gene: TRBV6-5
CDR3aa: CASSYDRFANTGELFF

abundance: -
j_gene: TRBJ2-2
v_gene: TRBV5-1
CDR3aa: CASSYPIGPYPTGELFF

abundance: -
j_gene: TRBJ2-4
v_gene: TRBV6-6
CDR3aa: CASSYVDRGSTIQYF

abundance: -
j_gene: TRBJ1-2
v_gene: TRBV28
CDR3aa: CASSLYLGRAYGYTF

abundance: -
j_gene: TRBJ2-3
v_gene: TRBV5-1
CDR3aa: CASSQLAGIVDTQYF

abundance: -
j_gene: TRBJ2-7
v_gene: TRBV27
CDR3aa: CASSTRPQAGYEQYF

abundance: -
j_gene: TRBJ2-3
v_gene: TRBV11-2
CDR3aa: CASSLVTGKADTQYF

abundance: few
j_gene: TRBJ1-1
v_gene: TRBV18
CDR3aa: CASSPEGRTEAFF